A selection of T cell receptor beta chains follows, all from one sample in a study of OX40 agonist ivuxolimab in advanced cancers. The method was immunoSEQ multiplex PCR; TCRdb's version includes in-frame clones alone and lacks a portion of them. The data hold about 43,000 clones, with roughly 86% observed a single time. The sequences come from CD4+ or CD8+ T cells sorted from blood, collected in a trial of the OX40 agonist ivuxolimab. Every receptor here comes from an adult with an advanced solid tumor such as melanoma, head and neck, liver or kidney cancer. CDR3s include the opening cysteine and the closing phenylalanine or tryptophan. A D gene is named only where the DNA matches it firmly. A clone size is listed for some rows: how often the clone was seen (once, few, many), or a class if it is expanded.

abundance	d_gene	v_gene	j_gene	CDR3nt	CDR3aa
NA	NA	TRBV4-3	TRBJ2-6	TGCGCCAGCAGCCAAGATGGGACTTCAGGGGCCAACGTCCTGACTTTC	CASSQDGTSGANVLTF
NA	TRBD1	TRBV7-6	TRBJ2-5	TGTGCCAGCCAGGGACAGCCGGGCTTGGAGACCCAGTACTTC	CASQGQPGLETQYF
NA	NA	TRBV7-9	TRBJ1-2	TGTGCCAGCAGCGGATACAGGGTTTATGGCTACACCTTC	CASSGYRVYGYTF
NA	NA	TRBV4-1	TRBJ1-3	TGCGCCAGCAGCCAAGCCGCCTTACTCAGCACCTCTGGAAACACCATATATTTT	CASSQAALLSTSGNTIYF
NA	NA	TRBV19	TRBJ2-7	TGTGCCAGTAGTATCTTACCGCCGGGCAACGAGCAGTACTTC	CASSILPPGNEQYF
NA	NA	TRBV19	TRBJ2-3	TGTGCCAGTAGTATCCTAGCCACAGATACGCAGTATTTT	CASSILATDTQYF
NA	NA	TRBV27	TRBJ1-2	TGTGCCAGCAGTCCCATTGGGGGGCAGGGCTACACCTTC	CASSPIGGQGYTF
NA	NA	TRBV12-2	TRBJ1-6	TGTGCAAGTCGCCCCCACTTCCCGGGAAACGGAAAAAATTCACCCCTCCACTTT	CASRPHFPGNGKNSPLHF
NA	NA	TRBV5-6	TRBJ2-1	TGTGCCAGCAGCTCCTCTGGCTACAATGAGCAGTTCTTC	CASSSSGYNEQFF
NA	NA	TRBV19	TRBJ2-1	TGTGCCAGTAGTAGAATTGGGATGGGCTCCTACAATGAGCAGTTCTTC	CASSRIGMGSYNEQFF
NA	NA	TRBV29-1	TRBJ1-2	TGCAGCGTTGTTAGCACGGATTATGGCTACACCTTC	CSVVSTDYGYTF
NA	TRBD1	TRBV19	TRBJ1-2	TGTGCCAGTAGTGTACACGGGACAGGGATTCAGTATGGCTACACCTTC	CASSVHGTGIQYGYTF
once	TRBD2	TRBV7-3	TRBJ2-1	TGTGCCAGCAGCCCCGAGGGACTAGCGGGAGGGAGCTATGAGCAGTTCTTC	CASSPEGLAGGSYEQFF
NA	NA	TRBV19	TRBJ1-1	TGTGCCAGTAGTCACAGGGATACTGAAGCTTTCTTT	CASSHRDTEAFF
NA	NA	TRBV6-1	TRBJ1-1	TGTGCCAGCAGTGAATTTGGGGGGGAAGCTTTCTTT	CASSEFGGEAFF
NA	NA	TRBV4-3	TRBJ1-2	TGCGCCAGCAGCCAAGGTGGATTCGGAGACTATGGCTACACCTTC	CASSQGGFGDYGYTF
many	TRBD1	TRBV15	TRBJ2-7	TGTGCCACCAGCAGAGGGGGACAGGTCTACGAGCAGTACTTC	CATSRGGQVYEQYF
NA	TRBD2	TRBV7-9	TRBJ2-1	TGTGCCAGCAGCTTGGGGTCTAGCGGATTACAGTTCTTC	CASSLGSSGLQFF
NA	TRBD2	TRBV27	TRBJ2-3	TGTGCCAGCAGCCCCGGGAGGCCGGATACGCAGTATTTT	CASSPGRPDTQYF
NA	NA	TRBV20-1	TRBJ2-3	TGCAGTGCTAGGCAGGGGGATACGCAGTATTTT	CSARQGDTQYF
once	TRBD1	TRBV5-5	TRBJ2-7	TGTGCCAGCAGCTTCGGGGGACAGGGTTCCAGGGCCTCCTACGAGCAGTACTTC	CASSFGGQGSRASYEQYF
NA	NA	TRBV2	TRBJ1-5	TGTGCCAGCAGCGTGGGGGGGTGGAATCAGCCCCAGCATTTT	CASSVGGWNQPQHF
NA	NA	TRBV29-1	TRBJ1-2	TGCAGCGTTGTCGGGCGTGGCTACACCTTC	CSVVGRGYTF
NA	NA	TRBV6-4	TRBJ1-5	TGTGCCAGCAGTGAAGGCTGGCCCCAGCATTTT	CASSEGWPQHF
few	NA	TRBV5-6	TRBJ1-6	TGTGCCAGCAGCTTGGGACGCCACAGCTCCTATAATTCACCCCTCCACTTT	CASSLGRHSSYNSPLHF
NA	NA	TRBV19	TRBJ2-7	TGTGCCAGTAAGCTAGGGTCGGGGCCGTCCTACGAGCAGTACTTC	CASKLGSGPSYEQYF
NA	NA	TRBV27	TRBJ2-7	TGTGCCAGCACCCTTGGGTACGAGCAGTACTTC	CASTLGYEQYF
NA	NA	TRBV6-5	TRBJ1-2	TGTGCCCTCGGGGGGAGGTTCTATGGCTACACCTTC	CALGGRFYGYTF
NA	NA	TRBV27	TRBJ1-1	TGTGCCAGCAGTTCCTATGGGAACACTGAAGCTTTCTTT	CASSSYGNTEAFF
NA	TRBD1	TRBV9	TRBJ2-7	TGTGCCAGCAGCGCCGGGACAGGACTTGGGGACGAGCAGTACTTC	CASSAGTGLGDEQYF
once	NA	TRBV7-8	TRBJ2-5	TGTGCCAGCAGCTCCCACAGGAGAGGGGAGACCCAGTACTTC	CASSSHRRGETQYF
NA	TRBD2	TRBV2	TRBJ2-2	TGTGCCAGCAGTGAAGCGAACCTAGCGGGAAACACCGGGGAGCTGTTTTTT	CASSEANLAGNTGELFF
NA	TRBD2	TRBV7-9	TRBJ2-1	TGTGCCAGCAGCTTAGCGTGGCGGGAGGGCAATGAGCAGTTCTTC	CASSLAWREGNEQFF
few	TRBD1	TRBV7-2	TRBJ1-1	TGTGCCAGCAGCTTCCAAAGAGGAGAGGGGGCGATTACTGAAGCTTTCTTT	CASSFQRGEGAITEAFF
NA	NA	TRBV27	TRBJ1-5	TGTGCCAGCAGTCCGGTCGTTCGACAGCCCCAGCATTTT	CASSPVVRQPQHF
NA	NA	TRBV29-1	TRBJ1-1	TGCAGCGTTGATGGTGGGTGGAGGAACACTGAAGCTTTCTTT	CSVDGGWRNTEAFF
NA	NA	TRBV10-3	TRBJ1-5	TGTGCCATCGCGGCGGGAAACAATCAGCCCCAGCATTTT	CAIAAGNNQPQHF
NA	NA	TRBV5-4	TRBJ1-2	TGTGCCAGCAGCCTTCGGGACGGAGGAATCTATGGCTACACCTTC	CASSLRDGGIYGYTF
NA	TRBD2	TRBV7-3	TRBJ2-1	TGTGCCAGCAGCTTAACCCGGGCGGGAGGGGGCTACAATGAGCAGTTCTTC	CASSLTRAGGGYNEQFF
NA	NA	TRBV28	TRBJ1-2	TGTGCCAGCAGTCTCCTACGGGGTTATGGCTACACCTTC	CASSLLRGYGYTF
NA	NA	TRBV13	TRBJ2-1	TGTGCCAGCAGCGGGGGCTCCTACAATGAGCAGTTCTTC	CASSGGSYNEQFF
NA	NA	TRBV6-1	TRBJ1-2	TGTGCCAGCAGTGAAGGAGGACAGATCCAGAGCTACACCTTC	CASSEGGQIQSYTF
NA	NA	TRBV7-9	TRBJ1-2	TGTGCCAGCAGCTTACCCTTAGACAGGTTAAATGGCTACACCTTC	CASSLPLDRLNGYTF
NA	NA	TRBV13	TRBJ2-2	TGTGCCAGCAGCTTAGTTTCGGGGATTAGCACCGGGGAGCTGTTTTTT	CASSLVSGISTGELFF
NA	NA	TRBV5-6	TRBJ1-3	TGTGCCAGCAGCTTGGGAGGCTCTGGAAACACCATATATTTT	CASSLGGSGNTIYF
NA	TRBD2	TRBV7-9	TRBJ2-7	TGTGCCAGCAGCGGGACTAGCGGGGAGTCCTACGAGCAGTACTTC	CASSGTSGESYEQYF
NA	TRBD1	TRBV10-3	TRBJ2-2	TGTGCCATCAGTGAGTCCCTCTCCGAAGGACAGGGGTCCGGGGAGCTGTTTTTT	CAISESLSEGQGSGELFF
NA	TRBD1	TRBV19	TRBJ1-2	TGTGCCAGTAGTCCAGACAGGGGGGTCTATGGCTACACCTTC	CASSPDRGVYGYTF
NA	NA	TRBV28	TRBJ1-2	TGTGCCAGCAGTATTCTGCTGAGGGCCCACCACGGCTACACCTTC	CASSILLRAHHGYTF
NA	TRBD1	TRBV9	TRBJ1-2	TGTGCCAGCAGCGTAATAGAGGGGGCAGATGGCTACACCTTC	CASSVIEGADGYTF
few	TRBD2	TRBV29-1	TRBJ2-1	TGCAGCGTTGAATTAGCGGGGGGGCCTTTGAATGAGCAGTTCTTC	CSVELAGGPLNEQFF
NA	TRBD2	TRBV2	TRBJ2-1	TGTGCCAGCAGTGAAAAGGGAGGGGAATGGAATGAGCAGTTCTTC	CASSEKGGEWNEQFF
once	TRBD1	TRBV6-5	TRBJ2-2	TGTGCCAGCAGTTACGGCACAGGGGTGTACACCGGGGAGCTGTTTTTT	CASSYGTGVYTGELFF
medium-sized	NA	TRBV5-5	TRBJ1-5	TGTGCCAGCAGCTTGAGTCCCCGGGATGGGAGCAATCAGCCCCAGCATTTT	CASSLSPRDGSNQPQHF